This T cell receptor beta chain was sequenced for a study of graft-versus-host responses after intestinal transplantation (dated by TCRdb to the early 2020s). Describing the broader study: Multivisceral, liver-intestinal, or isolated intestinal transplants were received by the recipients. All recipients received anti-thymocyte globulin induction followed by maintenance tacrolimus and steroids for three to four years. Bulk TCR-beta CDR3 sequencing was used to track graft-versus-host and host-versus-graft alloreactive T cell clones in the graft, circulation and bone marrow after intestinal transplantation. Alloreactive clones were identified by sequencing pre-transplant mixed lymphocyte reaction products and comparing them with unstimulated pre-transplant donor and recipient T cells. The cohort enrolled about two dozen intestinal transplant recipients including one retransplant, and 3 patients lacking pretransplant specimens were excluded. A peak of at least 4% donor T cells among recipient peripheral blood mononuclear cells was the definition used for donor T cell macrochimerism. Rather than being sequenced by the commercial service, samples from a few later patients were sequenced in-house on an Illumina MiSeq and processed with MiXCR.

According to the study, the label for this sample's time point signals: cells obtained before transplantation from donor or recipient. Mixed lymphocyte reactions plated some 200,000 CFSE-labeled pre-transplant responders with some 200,000 irradiated violet-dye-labeled stimulators and were cultured for 6 days. After the mixed lymphocyte reaction, proliferating CD3+CD4+CFSE-low and CD3+CD8+CFSE-low responder cells were FACS-sorted on a BD Influx sorter. Library preparation employed the immunoSEQ multiplex PCR assay. For most patients, genomic DNA was isolated with the Qiagen DNeasy Blood and Tissue Kit and shipped frozen to Adaptive Biotechnologies for TCR sequencing. High-throughput TCR-beta CDR3 sequencing of genomic DNA from most patients was performed by Adaptive Biotechnologies. The original methods were these. Adaptive's ImmunoSEQ software was the source of the TCR sequencing data for about 17 patients, while a few other patients were processed with MiXCR and VDJtools. To correct CD4 versus CD8 sorting errors, any sequence found in both subsets at a frequency ratio below 5:1 was removed. CDR3 nucleotide sequences shared by donor and recipient were removed because the origin of these sequences could not be assigned. At least 2-fold expansion over unstimulated cells and a minimum CFSE-low frequency of 0.002% (template counts) or 0.001% (read counts) were required for clones to be classified as alloreactive. Clones detected in sequenced pre-transplant spleen, lymph node, or MLR CFSE-low populations of the donor or recipient were defined as mappable. The cumulative frequency of alloreactive clones was calculated as a percentage of all sequences, weighted by copy number. TCRdb took over this immuneACCESS table, retaining in-frame rearrangements with V and J assigned. Such tables are incomplete; in checked studies, under half of the missing clones stem from an unresolved V gene, and the remainder is unexplained. The V and J calls and clone size are taken from that table; D and trimming were inferred from the DNA. This sample holds about 10,000 clones; around 32% were observed only once. The ten largest clones capture under 2% of the sample.

Here is what the overall study found, with its caveats: Early after transplant, peak levels of circulating GvH clones were associated with declines in HvG clones. GvH clones were found in recipient bone marrow, and some of the GvH clones appeared earlier in ileal mucosa or blood, which is consistent with an intestinal mucosal origin. In the allografts of patients with donor T cell macrochimerism, GvH to HvG T cell clonal ratios were high. The relatively low number and heterogeneity of intestinal transplant patients limited the conclusions.

This clone has more than one count but fewer than ten. Base quality data are lacking; no much larger clone is found one base away. The CDR3 contains 14 residues, cysteine and phenylalanine counted. The sequence is cut down to CDR3 DNA, 42 bases in frame from base 1. Trimming leaves V shorter by 0 bases and J shorter by 3 bases, with the junction holding 3 bases beyond the gene matches. CDR1 and CDR2, per the germline V gene (reference sequence), are GTSNPN and SVGIG. In this chain, TRBV30 is recombined with TRBJ1-2, with TRBD1 identical over 8 junction bases. The sample in question was alloreactive CD4+ T cells from a mixed lymphocyte reaction culture, obtained before transplantation. Interpreted using the paper, the cell subset or site label stands for: CFSE-low proliferating T cells sorted from approximately 6-day pre-transplant mixed lymphocyte reaction (GvH or HvG direction). This TCR derives from a human patient who was an organ donor for intestinal transplantation. The CDR3 has the sequence CAWSVSGGYYGYTF. The nucleotide sequence reads as follows: TGTGCCTGGAGTGTTTCAGGGGGCTACTATGGCTACACCTTC.